These 5 T cell receptor beta chains originate from one sample sequenced in a study of cytomegalovirus exposure and HLA in healthy donors. Profiling relied on immunoSEQ multiplex PCR, and the TCRdb table lists in-frame clones only, not all of them. The sample has about 58,000 clones; about 92% are singletons. The sequenced sample consisted of PBMCs. These receptors were collected from a man younger than 35 in good health and CMV-seronegative.

The gene calls are TRBV9 and TRBJ2-7; TRBD2 matches at 8 bases. Germline loops: CDR1 SGDLS, CDR2 YYNGEE. The length of the CDR3 is 14 residues. The trim removed 2 bases at V and 3 bases at J, leaving 4 bases unmatched. The CDR3: CASSVGLVNYEQYF. CDR3 coding DNA: TGTGCCAGCAGCGTGGGACTAGTCAACTACGAGCAGTACTTC.

The V and J genes are TRBV18 and TRBJ2-1, with D maybe TRBD1 (6 bases). The CDR3 consists of 13 residues. Between the trimmed V and J ends, which lost 2 bases and 8 bases, there was a span of 10 bases. Germline values: CDR1 KGHSH, CDR2 LQKENI. CDR3 sequence: CASSPNRDDEQFF. CDR3 nucleotide sequence: TGTGCCAGCTCACCAAACAGGGATGATGAGCAGTTCTTC.

V and J are TRBV5-1 and TRBJ2-5; TRBD2 matches 7 bases. The V gene's germline CDR1 is SGHRS and CDR2 YFSETQ. V lost 3 bases and J lost 5; bases outside the gene matches: 4. The CDR3 runs 13 residues. DNA of the CDR3: TGCGCCAGCAGCTCCACTAGCGCGGAGACCCAGTACTTC. It specifies CASSSTSAETQYF.

The chain has TRBV4-1 and TRBJ2-7; TRBD2 agrees at 8 bases. There are 16 residues in the CDR3. V lost 1 base, J lost 7 bases, and 12 bases stayed unmatched. Germline V gives CDR1 MGHRA, CDR2 YSYEKL. The CDR3 DNA is TGCGCCAGCAGCCAAGGGGTGGGAGCGGGAGAAAGAGAGCAGTACTTC. Translating it yields CASSQGVGAGEREQYF.

The chain has TRBV27 and TRBJ2-7; 14 nucleotides agree with TRBD2. Germline loops: CDR1 MNHEY, CDR2 SMNVEV (reference sequence). The CDR3 totals 17 residues. V gave up 8 bases and J gave up 4 bases; unmatched junction bases: 13. CDR3 protein: CASPSGTSGRTLYEQYF. The CDR3 nucleotides read TGTGCCAGCCCTTCCGGGACTAGCGGGAGAACCCTTTACGAGCAGTACTTC.